This T cell receptor beta chain appears in the sequencing data of a study of blood T cell repertoires in COVID-19. Study-level background: Acute and convalescent COVID-19 samples came from the United States, Italy and Spain.

The CDR3 consists of 15 residues. Germline values: CDR1 SGHTA, CDR2 FQGNSA. With 5 bases clipped from V and 7 bases from J, the junction kept 11 bases outside the gene matches. Original analysis: Reference gene primer amplification yielded estimated nucleated cell counts. Profiled with immunoSEQ multiplex PCR; TCRdb holds only in-frame clones, not every one. The V and J calls and the clone size are those of that table, but D and trimming were determined from the DNA. The sample holds 150,000 to 190,000 clones; approximately 82% are singletons and the top ten take roughly 9.8%. The sequenced sample consisted of peripheral blood. V is TRBV7-2 and J is TRBJ1-5, with 7 bases matching TRBD1. The sequence came from a woman in her fifties or sixties with acute or convalescent COVID-19. The CDR3 coding sequence is TGTGCCAGCAGCCCCCAAACAGGGGACGAACAGCCCCAGCATTTT. Translating it yields CASSPQTGDEQPQHF.